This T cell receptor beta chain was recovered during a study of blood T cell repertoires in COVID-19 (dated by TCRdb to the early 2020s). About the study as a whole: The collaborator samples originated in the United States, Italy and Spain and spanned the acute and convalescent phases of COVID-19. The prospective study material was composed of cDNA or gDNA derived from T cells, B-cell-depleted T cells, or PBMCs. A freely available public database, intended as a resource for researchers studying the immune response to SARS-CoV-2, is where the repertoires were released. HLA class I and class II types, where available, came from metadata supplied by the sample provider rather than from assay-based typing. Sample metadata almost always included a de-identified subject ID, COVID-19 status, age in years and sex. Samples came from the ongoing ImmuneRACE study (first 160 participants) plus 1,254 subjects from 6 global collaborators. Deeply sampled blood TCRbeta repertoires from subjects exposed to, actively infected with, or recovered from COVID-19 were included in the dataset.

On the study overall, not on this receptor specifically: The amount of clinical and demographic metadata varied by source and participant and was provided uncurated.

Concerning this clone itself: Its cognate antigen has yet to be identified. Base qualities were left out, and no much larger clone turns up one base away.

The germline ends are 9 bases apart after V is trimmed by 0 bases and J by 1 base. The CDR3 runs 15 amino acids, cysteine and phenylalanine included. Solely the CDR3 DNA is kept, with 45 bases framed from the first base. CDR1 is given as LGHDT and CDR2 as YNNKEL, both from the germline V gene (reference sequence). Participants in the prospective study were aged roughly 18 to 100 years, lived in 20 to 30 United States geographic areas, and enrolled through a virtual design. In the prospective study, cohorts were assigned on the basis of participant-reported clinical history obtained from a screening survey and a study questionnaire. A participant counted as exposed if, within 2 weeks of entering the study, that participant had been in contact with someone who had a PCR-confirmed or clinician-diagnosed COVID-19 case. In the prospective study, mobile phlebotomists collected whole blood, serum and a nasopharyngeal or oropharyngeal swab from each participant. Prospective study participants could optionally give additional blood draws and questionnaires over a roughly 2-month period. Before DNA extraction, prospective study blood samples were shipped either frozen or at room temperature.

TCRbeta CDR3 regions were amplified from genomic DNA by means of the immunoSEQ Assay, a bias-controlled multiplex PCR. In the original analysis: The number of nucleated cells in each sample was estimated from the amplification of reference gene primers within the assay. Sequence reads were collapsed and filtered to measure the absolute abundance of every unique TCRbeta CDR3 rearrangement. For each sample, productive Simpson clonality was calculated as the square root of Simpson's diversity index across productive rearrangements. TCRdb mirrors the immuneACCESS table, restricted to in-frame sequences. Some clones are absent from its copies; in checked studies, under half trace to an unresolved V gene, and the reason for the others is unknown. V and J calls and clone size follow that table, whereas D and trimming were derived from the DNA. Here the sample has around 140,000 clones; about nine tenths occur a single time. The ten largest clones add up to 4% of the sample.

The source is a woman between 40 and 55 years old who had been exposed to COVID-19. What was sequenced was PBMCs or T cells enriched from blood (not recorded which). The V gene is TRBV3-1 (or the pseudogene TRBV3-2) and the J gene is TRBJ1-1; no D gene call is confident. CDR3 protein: CASSQEAVRNTEAFF. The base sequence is TGTGCCAGCAGCCAAGAGGCAGTACGGAACACTGAAGCTTTCTTT.